This TCR beta chain was documented in a study of blood T cells in healthy people across ages. This clonotype came up many times. Its antigen is unidentified. Next came a second PCR, run for about 6 to 11 cycles, which used a sample-barcoded 5' primer along with a J-beta primer mix. TCRdb ran MiXCR on the 5' RACE reads and lists one entry per CDR3 protein. The sample lists some 640,000 distinct CDR3 sequences; approximately 30% were seen once. This CDR3 is 16 amino acids long. In germline, CDR1 is DFQATT, CDR2 SNEGSKA (reference sequence). V shed 0 bases and J 6 bases; nucleotides not matched to a gene: 10. Findings and caveats of the study: More naive CD4+ cells and higher diversity marked long-lived donors relative to aged donors. A roughly linear fall in TCR beta diversity per million T cells was seen with increasing age.

No fewer than 7 million PBMCs went into each sample. The genes are TRBV20-1 and TRBJ2-1; 8 positions match TRBD2. This TCR was recovered from an elderly woman in good health. Sequences were obtained from blood. DNA for the CDR3: TGCAGTGCTAGAGACCTCGTGCGGGGGGACCCCAATGAGCAGTTCTTC. This encodes CSARDLVRGDPNEQFF.